This TCR beta chain originates from a study of response to subunit inactivated influenza vaccine. Findings of the study overall: Every seasonal influenza vaccination brings in few new T cells, the authors suggested.

One entry per CDR3 protein results from TCRdb running MiXCR on the RT-PCR reads. The repertoire includes approximately 570,000 distinct CDR3 sequences, 6.5% to 8% of them detected once, and 13% sits in the top ten. V was clipped by 1 base and J by 2 bases; unmatched bases: 1. The CDR3 consists of 15 residues. CDR1 and CDR2 (germline): SGHNT, YYREEE (reference sequence). With regard to this clonotype: Its antigen is currently unknown.

This specimen was PBMCs from blood, taken around 25 months after vaccination. The J gene is TRBJ2-3, the V gene TRBV5-4, with TRBD2 matching over 10 bases. The receptor's source is a man aged 45-69 years who received an inactivated influenza vaccine. This chain's CDR3 is CASSLTSGATDTQYF. In DNA form, the CDR3 reads TGTGCCAGCAGCTTGACTAGCGGGGCCACAGATACGCAGTATTTT.